The rows below give T cell receptor beta chains drawn from one sample of a study of blood T cell repertoires in COVID-19. Assay used: immunoSEQ multiplex PCR; TCRdb lists only in-frame clones, some missing. The table includes more than 300,000 clones, about 87% detected once. Input material: peripheral blood. These receptors were obtained from a woman younger than 45 with COVID-19, enrolled during active disease. Both conserved end residues are part of each CDR3. The D gene is left open where the match is weak. Where a row states a size, it is once, few, many or the class of an expanded clone; other rows omit it.

D | J | V | size | DNA | CDR3
TRBD2 | TRBJ2-1 | TRBV30 | NA | TGTGCCTGGACTAGCGGGAGGCCAAGCTCCTACAATGAGCAGTTCTTC | CAWTSGRPSSYNEQFF
NA | TRBJ1-5 | TRBV5-8 | NA | TGTGCCAGCAGCGCAGACAGAAACTATCAGCCCCAGCATTTT | CASSADRNYQPQHF
TRBD1 | TRBJ1-1 | TRBV6-2/TRBV6-3 | NA | TGTGCCAGCAGTCAACCCGACAGGGCCACTGAAGCTTTCTTT | CASSQPDRATEAFF
TRBD1 | TRBJ1-1 | TRBV13 | NA | TGTGCCAGCAGCGATCGGGACAGGAACACTGAAGCTTTCTTT | CASSDRDRNTEAFF
TRBD2 | TRBJ2-6 | TRBV7-3 | NA | TGTGCCAGCAGCCCAAGGGCGGGAGGGTTAGGGGCCAACGTCCTGACTTTC | CASSPRAGGLGANVLTF
NA | TRBJ2-7 | TRBV5-1 | NA | TGCGCCAGCAGCTTGGACGCGGGAACCTACGAGCAGTACTTC | CASSLDAGTYEQYF
NA | TRBJ1-4 | TRBV7-9 | NA | TGTGCCAGCAGCACCCGGAGGGGGGAGGGTAATGAAAAACTGTTTTTT | CASSTRRGEGNEKLFF
NA | TRBJ2-5 | TRBV6-5 | NA | TGTGCCAGCAGTATACGACTAGGCGTGTATAAGACCCAGTACTTC | CASSIRLGVYKTQYF
NA | TRBJ1-2 | TRBV7-9 | NA | TGTGCCAGCAGCCCGGAGCTCTCCTATGGCTACACCTTC | CASSPELSYGYTF
TRBD2 | TRBJ2-1 | TRBV7-3 | NA | TGTGCCAGCAGCCCTCTGACTAGCGGGAGGGCCCTCAATGAGCAGTTCTTC | CASSPLTSGRALNEQFF
TRBD1 | TRBJ2-5 | TRBV5-1 | NA | TGCGCCAGCAGCTTGGGAGGGACAGGGGATCGAGAGACCCAGTACTTC | CASSLGGTGDRETQYF
TRBD1 | TRBJ1-4 | TRBV28 | NA | TGTGCCAGCAGTTTATCGACAGGGGGGCGTGAAAAACTGTTTTTT | CASSLSTGGREKLFF
TRBD1 | TRBJ1-4 | TRBV5-1 | NA | TGCGCCAGCAGCTCTACAGGGGGCGTTGCGGCTAATGAAAAACTGTTTTTT | CASSSTGGVAANEKLFF
NA | TRBJ2-4 | TRBV5-1 | NA | TGCGCCAGCAGCTTGGCCCTAGGCAAAAACATTCAGTACTTC | CASSLALGKNIQYF
NA | TRBJ1-1 | TRBV9 | NA | TGTGCCAGCAGCGTAGGAATGACGGCGGGCACTGAAGCTTTCTTT | CASSVGMTAGTEAFF
TRBD2 | TRBJ2-1 | TRBV19 | NA | TGTGCCAGTAGTACACAGACTAGCGGGAGGCTCGATGAGCAGTTCTTC | CASSTQTSGRLDEQFF
TRBD2 | TRBJ2-6 | TRBV6-5 | NA | TGTGCCAGCTCCCGGGGGGAATCTGGGGCCAACGTCCTGACTTTC | CASSRGESGANVLTF
TRBD1 | TRBJ1-2 | TRBV3-1/TRBV3-2 | once | TGTGCCAGCAGCCAGACACAGGGGGCGCACTATGGCTACACCTTC | CASSQTQGAHYGYTF
NA | TRBJ2-3 | TRBV12-3/TRBV12-4 | NA | TGTGCCAGCAGTTTAAGCGCGGATACGCAGTATTTT | CASSLSADTQYF
TRBD2 | TRBJ2-7 | TRBV12-3/TRBV12-4 | NA | TGTGCCAGCAGGGCTAGCGGGAGCTACGAGCAGTACTTC | CASRASGSYEQYF
NA | TRBJ2-1 | TRBV29-1 | NA | TGCACCGGACTCCTCGTCTCTGAGCAGTTCTTC | CTGLLVSEQFF
TRBD1 | TRBJ1-2 | TRBV5-6 | NA | TGTGCCAGCAGCCGGGGGACAGCCTATGGCTACACCTTC | CASSRGTAYGYTF
TRBD1 | TRBJ1-3 | TRBV3-1/TRBV3-2 | few | TGTGCCAGCAGCATTGGGACAGGGGGAAACACCATATATTTT | CASSIGTGGNTIYF
TRBD2 | TRBJ2-2 | TRBV5-1 | once | TGCGCCAGCAGCTCTCTAGCGGGAGGGAACACCGGGGAGCTGTTTTTT | CASSSLAGGNTGELFF
NA | TRBJ2-6 | TRBV6-5 | NA | TGTGCCAGCAGGGGGACTCATGGGGCCAACGTCCTGACTTTC | CASRGTHGANVLTF
NA | TRBJ2-7 | TRBV3-1/TRBV3-2 | once | TGTGCCAGCAGCCATAGCGACGAGCAGTACTTC | CASSHSDEQYF
TRBD1 | TRBJ2-2 | TRBV24-1 | NA | TGTGCCACCAGTGACTGGACAGGGACGAACACCGGGGAGCTGTTTTTT | CATSDWTGTNTGELFF
TRBD1 | TRBJ1-2 | TRBV5-1 | NA | TGCGCCAGCAGACCGGGACAGACTAACTATGGCTACACCTTC | CASRPGQTNYGYTF
NA | TRBJ2-3 | TRBV27 | NA | TGTGCCAGCAGTTTAGGTAGCTGGGGCACAGATACGCAGTATTTT | CASSLGSWGTDTQYF
NA | TRBJ1-2 | TRBV28 | NA | TGTGCCAGCAGTCTGATAACAGGGTTTCCCTACTATGGCTACACCTTC | CASSLITGFPYYGYTF
NA | TRBJ2-3 | TRBV11-2 | NA | TGTGCCAGCAGCCCCAGGGCAGATACGCAGTATTTT | CASSPRADTQYF
NA | TRBJ2-3 | TRBV4-3 | few | TGCGCCAGCAGCCAAGACCCCCCCGGGGATAGAGATACGCAGTATTTT | CASSQDPPGDRDTQYF
NA | TRBJ2-7 | TRBV30 | NA | TGTGCCTGGAGTGACTCCGCCCCGCACGAGCAGTACTTC | CAWSDSAPHEQYF
NA | TRBJ2-7 | TRBV20-1 | NA | TGCAGTGCTAGTCGGGCTAGCTACGGCGAGCAGTACTTC | CSASRASYGEQYF
TRBD2 | TRBJ2-7 | TRBV9 | NA | TGTGCCAGCAGCGTGGGGGCTGCCGGGACTAGCATCGAGCAGTACTTC | CASSVGAAGTSIEQYF
NA | TRBJ2-1 | TRBV2 | few | TGTGCCAGTCTATTTGAGAGTGAGCAGTTCTTC | CASLFESEQFF
NA | TRBJ1-2 | TRBV19 | NA | TGTGCCAGTAGTAAGGCAGGGGCGCAGGGTGGCTATGGCTACACCTTC | CASSKAGAQGGYGYTF
TRBD2 | TRBJ2-7 | TRBV7-8 | few | TGTGCCAGCACCTTTGCTGGCGGGGGGAGGGAGCAGTACTTC | CASTFAGGGREQYF
NA | TRBJ1-3 | TRBV6-7 | NA | TGTGCCAGCAGTTACCACTTAGCCTCTGGAAACACCATATATTTT | CASSYHLASGNTIYF
TRBD1 | TRBJ1-2 | TRBV7-9 | NA | TGTGCCAGCAGCTTAGGTTACAGGGGGCAGAGCTATGGCTACACCTTC | CASSLGYRGQSYGYTF
NA | TRBJ1-4 | TRBV2 | NA | TGTGCCAGCAGTGAAGAGGGAGGGAATGAAAAACTGTTTTTT | CASSEEGGNEKLFF
NA | TRBJ2-7 | TRBV11-2 | NA | TGTGCCAGCAGCTTTGGGACACGGTCCTACGAGCAGTACTTC | CASSFGTRSYEQYF
TRBD2 | TRBJ2-5 | TRBV11-2 | NA | TGTGCCAGCAGCAATAGCGGGAGGGCCGGAGAGACCCAGTACTTC | CASSNSGRAGETQYF
NA | TRBJ1-1 | TRBV6-5 | once | TGTGCCAGCAGTTACTCGATATTAGAGGGCACTGAAGCTTTCTTT | CASSYSILEGTEAFF
NA | TRBJ2-7 | TRBV5-4 | NA | TGTGCCAGCAGTTTTTCCGGGCTAGCGCCCTACGAGCAGTACTTC | CASSFSGLAPYEQYF
NA | TRBJ2-3 | TRBV27 | NA | TGTGCCAGCAGTCGACTGGAGGGAGATACGCAGTATTTT | CASSRLEGDTQYF